One and the same sample provided the 27 T cell receptor beta chains below, sequenced in a study of T-cell memory formation after mild COVID-19. Via MiXCR, TCRdb re-called the 5' RACE reads, giving one row per CDR3 protein. The table has about 600,000 distinct CDR3 sequences, about 20% seen once. Source material: PBMCs or a T cell subset sorted from them (not recorded which). These receptors were obtained from an adult woman who had mild COVID-19 (a few samples of this study predate the infection). Cell type and time point are not known.

This clonotype was counted between two and nine times. The CDR3, as DNA: TGTGCCAGCAGCTTCGGGGCGACAGGGCACTCCGGGGAGCTGTTTTTT. It specifies CASSFGATGHSGELFF. The rearrangement uses TRBV7-9 and TRBJ2-2, with TRBD1 matching 7 bases. V shed 3 bases and J 6 bases; nucleotides not matched to a gene: 10. This CDR3 has 16 residues. Germline V gene data show CDR1 as SEHNR and CDR2 as FQNEAQ (reference sequence).

This clonotype occurred a few times. The chain is built from TRBV18 and TRBJ2-7; 10 positions match TRBD1. J gave up 5 bases and V 5 bases, and 6 bases lay outside the gene matches. There are 14 residues in the CDR3. Germline V CDR1 and CDR2: KGHSH, LQKENI. CDR3 sequence: CASSTDRGPHEQYF. CDR3 coding DNA: TGTGCCAGCTCAACCGACAGGGGGCCCCACGAGCAGTACTTC.

The chain recombines TRBV12-3 or TRBV12-4 with TRBJ1-2, with 7 bases lining up with TRBD1. V shed 7 bases and J 6 bases; nucleotides not matched to a gene: 8. There are 13 residues in the CDR3. The CDR3 sequence is CASTDRVKDGYTF. The CDR3 DNA is TGTGCCAGCACCGACAGGGTCAAAGATGGCTACACCTTC.

This clonotype was found a few times. The V call is TRBV6-5, the J call TRBJ2-1; either TRBD1 or TRBD2 may supply D (5 bases each). Trimming pared 6 bases from V and 9 bases from J, leaving 12 bases between. CDR3 length equals 12 residues. Germline V gene data show CDR1 as MNHEY and CDR2 as SVGAGI. This CDR3 is CASSLGDREQFF. Here the CDR3 DNA reads TGTGCCAGCAGCCTCGGGGACCGTGAGCAGTTCTTC.

V gene TRBV4-3 combines with J gene TRBJ2-2; 11 nucleotides align to TRBD2. Germline lookup yields CDR1 LGHNA and CDR2 YSLEER. The CDR3 is 18 residues long. Unmatched junction bases numbered 9, after V lost 0 bases and J lost 6 bases. In DNA form, the CDR3 reads TGCGCCAGCAGCCAAGATCGACTAGCGGGATCTTTTGCCGGGGAGCTGTTTTTT. Translated, it gives CASSQDRLAGSFAGELFF.

Here the CDR3 reads CASSVSWQGNQPQHF. Written as DNA, the CDR3 is TGTGCCAGCAGCGTAAGCTGGCAGGGGAACCAGCCCCAGCATTTT. V and J are TRBV9 and TRBJ1-5; D might be TRBD1 (6 bases). Germline V gene lookup returns CDR1 SGDLS and CDR2 YYNGEE. This CDR3 has 15 amino acids. Deletions cut 1 base from V and 7 bases from J, with 15 bases between.

This clonotype has more than one count but fewer than ten. The chain links TRBV25-1 to TRBJ2-1; D not certain. The CDR3 has 13 residues. The germline V gene has CDR1 MGHDK and CDR2 SYGVNS. V was clipped by 1 base and J by 9 bases, with 10 bases between them. The CDR3 sequence is CASSESDPTEQFF. For the CDR3, the DNA is TGTGCCAGCAGTGAATCAGACCCGACTGAGCAGTTCTTC. Filled out from reference TRBV25-1 and TRBJ2-1, the complete variable domain reads EADIYQTPRYLVIGTGKKITLECSQTMGHDKMYWYQQDPGMELHLIHYSYGVNSTEKGDLSSESTVSRIRTEHFPLTLESARPSHTSQYLCASSESDPTEQFFGPGTRLTVL.

There are a few counts of this clonotype. The rearrangement uses TRBV12-3 or TRBV12-4 and TRBJ2-1, with a possible D match to TRBD2 (7 bases). This CDR3 comprises 14 residues. The V end lost 6 bases, the J end lost 6 bases, and 15 bases lay between the germline ends. The CDR3 here is CASRQGGGRNEQFF. The CDR3 DNA follows: TGTGCCAGCAGACAGGGCGGGGGACGCAATGAGCAGTTCTTC.

This clonotype was detected ten times or more. Sequence at one end of the junction differs from germline and may be a read error. V usage is TRBV12-3 or TRBV12-4 and J usage is TRBJ2-1; D is undetermined. This CDR3 contains 13 residues. The CDR3 loop is CASSLGPYNEQFF. DNA for the CDR3: TGTGCCAGCAGCTTAGGGCCATACAATGAGCAGTTCTTC.

The chain has TRBV5-1 and TRBJ2-7; D is ambiguous. Per the germline V gene, CDR1 is SGHRS and CDR2 is YFSETQ. Trimming stripped 4 bases from V and 5 bases from J, with 13 bases between. The CDR3 has 13 amino acids. CDR3 sequence reads: CASSALSRNEQYF. In DNA, the CDR3 is TGCGCCAGCAGCGCACTATCAAGGAACGAGCAGTACTTC. The whole variable domain, filled in from reference TRBV5-1 and TRBJ2-7, reads KAGVTQTPRYLIKTRGQQVTLSCSPISGHRSVSWYQQTPGQGLQFLFEYFSETQRNKGNFPGRFSGRQFSNSRSEMNVSTLELGDSALYLCASSALSRNEQYFGPGTRLTVT.

The rearrangement joins TRBV6-5 to TRBJ1-4; 8 bases map to TRBD1. CDR3 length: 15 residues. V dropped 6 bases and J dropped 10; count of bases not matched to a gene: 13. Germline-derived CDR1 and CDR2 are MNHEY and SVGAGI. CDR3 loop: CASSSNPTGEGKLFF. The CDR3 DNA reads TGTGCCAGCAGCTCAAACCCGACAGGGGAGGGAAAACTGTTTTTT.

This clonotype was observed a handful of times. The chain employs TRBV5-1 and TRBJ1-5; TRBD1 aligns across 11 bases. V lost 4 bases and J lost 4; bases outside the gene matches: 7. Germline V gene data show CDR1 as SGHRS and CDR2 as YFSETQ. The CDR3 extends over 16 amino acids. The CDR3 sequence is CASSPGQGASNQPQHF. The DNA for the CDR3 is TGCGCCAGCAGCCCTGGACAGGGGGCCAGTAATCAGCCCCAGCATTTT.

This clonotype was seen only a few times. The rearrangement uses TRBV19 and TRBJ2-1; TRBD2 agrees at 13 bases. Looked up from germline, CDR1 is LNHDA and CDR2 is SQIVND (reference sequence). This CDR3 spans 15 amino acids. J was trimmed by 11 bases and V by 3 bases; bases with no gene match: 7. CDR3 protein: CASSIGLAGVNKQFF. The CDR3 DNA sequence: TGTGCCAGTAGTATTGGACTAGCGGGAGTTAATAAGCAGTTCTTC.

This clonotype was observed many times. The genes are TRBV30 and TRBJ2-7; no definite D call. Looked up from germline, CDR1 is GTSNPN and CDR2 is SVGIG (reference sequence). V lost 0 bases and J 6 bases, leaving 9 bases between the germline ends. CDR3 length: 12 amino acids. DNA of the CDR3: TGTGCCTGGAGTGTACCCCCCATCGAGCAGTACTTC. Its protein product is CAWSVPPIEQYF.

The chain uses TRBV3-1 and TRBJ2-3; D gene ambiguous. Looked up from germline, CDR1 is LGHDT and CDR2 is YNNKEL (reference sequence). V was pared by 2 bases and J by 6 bases, with 15 bases between. This CDR3 is 15 amino acids long. In DNA form, the CDR3 reads TGTGCCAGCAGCCAAAAGCGAACCCTGTGGGATACGCAGTATTTT. Amino acids: CASSQKRTLWDTQYF.

This chain connects TRBV6-2 or TRBV6-3 to TRBJ2-7; D possibly corresponds to TRBD1 (7 bases). The CDR3 extends over 13 amino acids. Trimming removed 6 bases at V and 4 bases at J, with 13 bases between. The germline gives CDR1 MNHEY, CDR2 SVGEGT. For the CDR3, the DNA is TGTGCCAGCAGAGAGGAGGGGGCATACGAGCAGTACTTC. Its protein product is CASREEGAYEQYF.

The chain joins TRBV6-2 or TRBV6-3 to TRBJ1-2; D ambiguous. Germline CDR1 MNHEY, CDR2 SVGEGT. The V end was cut by 6 bases, the J end by 4 bases, with 15 bases between. CDR3 length equals 14 residues. The chain's CDR3 is CASRLGSRFYGYTF. The CDR3 DNA reads as TGTGCCAGCAGATTAGGATCGCGTTTCTATGGCTACACCTTC.

A few counts support this clonotype. The chain employs TRBV7-3 and TRBJ2-6; perhaps TRBD1 as D (7 bases). Per the germline V gene, CDR1 is SGHTA and CDR2 is FQGTGA. V dropped 3 bases and J dropped 0 bases, with 15 bases sitting between them. This CDR3 region has 18 residues. CDR3 in amino acids: CASSFIRGASSGANVLTF. CDR3 nucleotide sequence: TGTGCCAGCAGCTTTATCAGGGGGGCCAGCTCTGGGGCCAACGTCCTGACTTTC.

The table lists this clonotype with a few counts. V and J are TRBV30 and TRBJ1-2, with a possible D match to TRBD1 (5 bases). V dropped 4 bases and J dropped 7 bases, with 16 bases sitting between them. The CDR3 has 13 amino acids. Germline V gene sequence: CDR1 GTSNPN, CDR2 SVGIG (reference sequence). CDR3 nucleotide sequence: TGTGCCTGGACCCCTTATGGGGGGTTTGGCTACACCTTC. Translating gives CAWTPYGGFGYTF.

There are a few counts of this clonotype. The chain recombines TRBV4-3 with TRBJ2-1; 11 bases are a match to TRBD1. The ends lost 1 base at V and 3 bases at J; junction bases unmatched: 5. From germline, CDR1 is LGHNA and CDR2 YSLEER. This CDR3 spans 17 amino acids. The chain's CDR3 is CASSQGPGQGDYNEQFF. The CDR3 DNA reads as TGCGCCAGCAGCCAAGGACCGGGACAGGGGGACTACAATGAGCAGTTCTTC.

This sequence joins TRBV5-1 and TRBJ1-1, with 7 bases identical to TRBD1. The CDR3 sequence is 15 residues long. The V gene end was trimmed by 7 bases and the J gene end by 4 bases; junction bases not matched to a gene: 13. Germline CDR1 reads SGHRS; CDR2 reads YFSETQ. The CDR3 protein is CASQMTGSGGTEAFF. CDR3 nucleotide sequence: TGCGCCAGCCAGATGACCGGTTCAGGGGGCACTGAAGCTTTCTTT.

This clonotype was observed a few times. The chain combines TRBV5-1 with TRBJ2-7; no reliable D call. V lost 2 bases to trimming and J lost 0 bases, with 12 bases between them. CDR3 size: 15 residues. Germline CDR1 and CDR2: SGHRS and YFSETQ. CDR3 protein: CASSLGPASSYEQYF. The CDR3 DNA follows: TGCGCCAGCAGCTTAGGACCGGCAAGCTCCTACGAGCAGTACTTC.

The J gene is TRBJ1-1, the V gene TRBV5-1; TRBD1 aligns across 8 bases. CDR1 and CDR2 from the germline V gene are SGHRS and YFSETQ. CDR3 length equals 17 residues. The J segment lost 5 bases and the V segment lost 7 bases, leaving 19 bases of the junction unmatched. CDR3 sequence reads: CASCSLYGQGGLTEAFF. The DNA of the CDR3 is TGCGCCAGCTGCAGCCTTTATGGACAGGGAGGCTTGACTGAAGCTTTCTTT. The full variable domain, rest sourced from reference TRBV5-1 and TRBJ1-1, is KAGVTQTPRYLIKTRGQQVTLSCSPISGHRSVSWYQQTPGQGLQFLFEYFSETQRNKGNFPGRFSGRQFSNSRSEMNVSTLELGDSALYLCASCSLYGQGGLTEAFFGQGTRLTVV.

The table lists this clonotype with a few counts. V usage is TRBV5-1 and J usage is TRBJ1-2; 7 bases agree with TRBD1. With V trimmed by 5 bases and J by 6 bases, 7 bases remained unmatched. CDR1 is SGHRS and CDR2 is YFSETQ in the germline V gene. The CDR3 totals 13 residues. The CDR3, as DNA: TGCGCCAGCAGGAACGGGACAGCTGATGGCTACACCTTC. This gives the protein CASRNGTADGYTF. The full variable domain, with the rest looked up from reference TRBV5-1 and TRBJ1-2, is KAGVTQTPRYLIKTRGQQVTLSCSPISGHRSVSWYQQTPGQGLQFLFEYFSETQRNKGNFPGRFSGRQFSNSRSEMNVSTLELGDSALYLCASRNGTADGYTFGSGTRLTVV.

The V call is TRBV12-3 or TRBV12-4, the J call TRBJ2-7; maybe TRBD1 (5 bases). The CDR3 has 15 residues. Deletions cut 3 bases from V and 0 bases from J, with 12 bases between. The chain's CDR3 is CASSFRAGHSYEQYF. For the CDR3, the DNA is TGTGCCAGCAGTTTTCGGGCAGGGCACTCCTACGAGCAGTACTTC.

This clonotype has a handful of counts. The chain's CDR3 is CASTTSWREGLNEQFF. CDR3 bases: TGTGCCAGCACCACGTCTTGGCGGGAGGGCCTCAATGAGCAGTTCTTC. The rearrangement links TRBV7-9 to TRBJ2-1, with 9 bases matching TRBD2. Germline V CDR1 and CDR2: SEHNR, FQNEAQ (reference sequence). With 7 bases clipped from V and 6 bases from J, the junction kept 13 bases outside the gene matches. This CDR3 is 16 amino acids long.

The chain is built from TRBV10-3 and TRBJ1-1; TRBD1 might be the D (6 bases). The CDR3 spans 16 residues. Trimming removed 2 bases from V and 1 base from J, with 14 bases in between. Per germline, CDR1 ENHRY and CDR2 SYGVKD. CDR3 sequence reads: CAISEVQGLSNTEAFF. CDR3 sequence (DNA): TGTGCCATCAGTGAGGTTCAGGGGCTTTCGAACACTGAAGCTTTCTTT.